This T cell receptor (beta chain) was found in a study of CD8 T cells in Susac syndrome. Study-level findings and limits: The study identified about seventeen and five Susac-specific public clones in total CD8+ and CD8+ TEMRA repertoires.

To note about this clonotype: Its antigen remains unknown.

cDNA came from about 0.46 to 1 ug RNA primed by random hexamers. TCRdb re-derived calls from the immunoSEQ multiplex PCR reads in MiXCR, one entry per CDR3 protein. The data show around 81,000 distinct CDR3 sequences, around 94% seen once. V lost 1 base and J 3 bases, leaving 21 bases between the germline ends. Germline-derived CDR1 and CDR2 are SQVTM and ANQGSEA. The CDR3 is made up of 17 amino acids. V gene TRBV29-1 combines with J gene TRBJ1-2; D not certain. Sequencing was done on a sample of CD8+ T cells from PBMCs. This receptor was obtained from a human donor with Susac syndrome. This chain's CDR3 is CSVEVWARSHTYYGYTF. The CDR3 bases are TGCAGCGTTGAAGTTTGGGCGCGTTCACACACTTACTATGGCTACACCTTC.